This T cell receptor (beta chain) stems from a study of CD8 T cells in Susac syndrome. Broader study findings: The study's TCR sequencing and HLA analysis covered a relatively small number of individuals, and the study acknowledged this.

TCR beta was sequenced from blood CD8+ and CD4+ T cells. With respect to this clonotype: Its target is not known.

Random-hexamer reverse transcription was applied to 0.5 to 1 ug RNA. Amplification of TCR beta CDR3 across 54 Vbeta and 13 Jbeta was performed with immunoSEQ multiplex PCR. TCRdb processed the immunoSEQ multiplex PCR reads anew with MiXCR; each CDR3 protein has one entry. The sample includes a few hundred thousand distinct CDR3 sequences, around 90% seen only once; the top ten take less than 0.08%. Germline V gene sequence: CDR1 MNHEY, CDR2 SVGAGI. CDR3 length: 14 residues. V lost 5 bases to trimming and J lost 2 bases; unmatched junction nucleotides: 3. The chain employs TRBV6-5 and TRBJ1-1, with 9 nucleotides matching TRBD1. Sequencing was performed on CD4+ T cells from PBMCs. This TCR derives from a human donor with multiple sclerosis. Written as DNA, the CDR3 is TGTGCCAGCAGTAGACAGGGGGTTAACACTGAAGCTTTCTTT. As protein: CASSRQGVNTEAFF.